The 15 T cell receptor beta chains given below trace back to one sample, sequenced in a study of T-cell memory formation after mild COVID-19. TCRdb redid the calling of the 5' RACE reads with MiXCR, one entry per CDR3 protein. This repertoire shows tens of thousands of distinct CDR3 sequences, about 6.1% found once; its top ten account for 0.81%. The sequenced sample consisted of PBMCs or a T cell subset sorted from them (not recorded which). Every receptor here comes from an adult who had mild COVID-19 (a few samples of this study predate the infection). Cell type and time point are not known.

The table lists this clonotype with a few counts. The J gene is TRBJ1-5, the V gene TRBV27; D unresolved. Trimming removed 6 bases at V and 0 bases at J, with 12 bases between. Germline V lookup: CDR1 MNHEY, CDR2 SMNVEV (reference sequence). CDR3 length equals 15 residues. The chain's CDR3 is CASRSSTFSNQPQHF. The CDR3 bases are TGTGCCAGCAGGTCTTCGACATTTAGCAATCAGCCCCAGCATTTT.

At least ten counts were recorded for this clonotype. The chain couples TRBV12-3 or TRBV12-4 to TRBJ2-1; 7 bases are a match to TRBD2. V lost 5 bases and J lost 4; bases outside the gene matches: 8. The CDR3 loop spans 15 amino acids. In DNA form, the CDR3 reads TGTGCCAGCAGTCCCCCGGGGCGGGGGTACAATGAGCAGTTCTTC. This translates into CASSPPGRGYNEQFF.

This clonotype was seen a handful of times. CDR3 sequence: CASSRPGTGSNEKLFF. The CDR3 coding sequence is TGTGCCAGCTCACGACCCGGGACGGGAAGTAATGAAAAACTGTTTTTT. The genes are TRBV18 and TRBJ1-4; a possible D gene is TRBD1 (5 bases). The CDR3 is 16 residues long. CDR1 and CDR2 (germline): KGHSH, LQKENI. With 4 bases removed from V and 4 bases from J, the gap between germline ends came to 16 bases.

The chain employs TRBV3-1 and TRBJ1-5; 9 positions agree with TRBD1. V was pared by 3 bases and J by 6 bases, with 3 bases of the junction left unmatched. The CDR3 has 14 amino acids. The V gene's germline CDR1 is LGHDT and CDR2 YNNKEL (reference sequence). CDR3 sequence reads: CASSHTGGIQPQHF. The DNA for the CDR3 is TGTGCCAGCAGCCACACAGGGGGCATTCAGCCCCAGCATTTT.

In its sample, this clonotype was seen once. As the CDR3 is not closed by the conserved phenylalanine or tryptophan, this likely results from a read error. This chain joins TRBV18 and TRBJ2-7; no clear D gene. The length of the CDR3 is 13 residues. Per germline, CDR1 KGHSH and CDR2 LQKENI. Trimming removed 2 bases at V and 6 bases at J, with 11 bases between. The CDR3: CASSPTSDFEQYL. CDR3 sequence (DNA): TGTGCCAGCTCACCAACATCCGATTTCGAGCAGTACTTA.

This clonotype occurred many times. The chain employs TRBV4-1 and TRBJ2-7, with 7 bases fitting TRBD1. The V segment lost 3 bases and the J segment 2 bases; nucleotides outside the gene matches: 4. Germline lookup yields CDR1 MGHRA and CDR2 YSYEKL. The CDR3 runs to 14 residues. The CDR3 protein is CASSHTTGAYEQYF. The CDR3 DNA reads TGCGCCAGCAGCCATACAACAGGGGCCTACGAGCAGTACTTC.

This clonotype has a count of ten or more. The chain couples TRBV7-8 to TRBJ1-1; D call uncertain. Germline V gives CDR1 SGHVS, CDR2 FQNEAQ. The V end lost 5 bases, the J end lost 4 bases, and 11 bases lay between the germline ends. The CDR3 loop spans 13 amino acids. In DNA form, the CDR3 reads TGTGCCAGCAGCCATACGGGCCCCACTGAAGCTTTCTTT. Its protein is CASSHTGPTEAFF.

The chain has TRBV29-1 and TRBJ1-1, with a possible D match to TRBD1 (5 bases). The V end was cut by 4 bases, the J end by 0 bases, with 9 bases between. The CDR3 is 13 amino acids. Per germline, CDR1 SQVTM and CDR2 ANQGSEA. This chain's CDR3 is CSVGQRMNTEAFF. The CDR3 DNA reads TGCAGCGTTGGACAGCGGATGAACACTGAAGCTTTCTTT.

The chain has TRBV10-3 and TRBJ2-3; D is uncertain. Trimming took 8 bases from V and 5 from J, leaving 14 bases between them. The CDR3 length is 13 residues. From germline, CDR1 is ENHRY and CDR2 SYGVKD. The CDR3 nucleotides read TGTGCCATCCGGTCGCCAGGTGGAGATACGCAGTATTTT. Translated: CAIRSPGGDTQYF.

This clonotype was seen repeatedly, ten times or more. This chain links TRBV5-1 with TRBJ1-2; D is unclear. This CDR3 region has 13 residues. V lost 2 bases, J lost 8 bases, and 13 bases lay in between. Germline lookup yields CDR1 SGHRS and CDR2 YFSETQ. CDR3: CASSFESRGGYTF. The CDR3 nucleotides are TGCGCCAGCAGCTTCGAGAGCCGGGGAGGCTACACCTTC.

A few counts support this clonotype. The rearrangement links TRBV5-1 to TRBJ1-2; D is undetermined. CDR3 length equals 14 residues. The ends were cut back, 4 bases at V and 4 bases at J, with 14 bases in the middle. Germline CDR1 SGHRS, CDR2 YFSETQ. The CDR3 DNA reads as TGCGCCAGCAGCACTCATGGTCGGGGCTATGGCTACACCTTC. It specifies CASSTHGRGYGYTF.

This clonotype came up a few times. V is TRBV6-1 and J is TRBJ1-2; D is undetermined. Per germline, CDR1 MNHNS and CDR2 SASEGT. The ends were cut back, 2 bases at V and 6 bases at J, with 7 bases in the middle. This CDR3 region has 12 residues. The CDR3 region is CASSEFGDGYTF. The CDR3 nucleotides read TGTGCCAGCAGTGAATTCGGGGATGGCTACACCTTC.

This clonotype was counted ten times or more. The J gene is TRBJ2-3, the V gene TRBV20-1, with D perhaps matching TRBD2 (5 bases). Germline V gives CDR1 DFQATT, CDR2 SNEGSKA (reference sequence). The CDR3 is 12 amino acids. The V end lost 1 base, the J end lost 8 bases, and 10 bases lay between the germline ends. CDR3 bases: TGCAGTGCTAGAGCGGGGAGCTCTACGCAGTATTTT. Residues: CSARAGSSTQYF.

The rearrangement links TRBV19 to TRBJ2-7; D is possibly TRBD1 or TRBD2 (5 bases each). CDR1 LNHDA and CDR2 SQIVND come from the germline V gene (reference sequence). The length of the CDR3 is 13 residues. The CDR3 is CAAGPGSSYEQYF. CDR3 bases: TGTGCGGCCGGTCCAGGGAGCTCCTACGAGCAGTACTTC. The variable domain in full, with the rest retrieved from reference TRBV19 and TRBJ2-7, is DGGITQSPKYLFRKEGQNVTLSCEQNLNHDAMYWYRQDPGQGLRLIYYSQIVNDFQKGDIAEGYSVSREKKESFPLTVTSAQKNPTAFYLCAAGPGSSYEQYFGPGTRLTVT.

This clonotype occurred many times. V and J are TRBV27 and TRBJ2-7; possibly TRBD2 for D (5 bases). The CDR3 loop spans 13 amino acids. Germline-derived CDR1 and CDR2 are MNHEY and SMNVEV (reference sequence). Trimming pared 4 bases from V and 3 bases from J, leaving 10 bases between. CDR3 bases: TGTGCCAGCAGTTCCAGCGGTCTCTACGAGCAGTACTTC. Translation gives CASSSSGLYEQYF.